This entry is about one T cell receptor (beta chain). Authors' processing steps: Counts of nucleated cells, estimated from reference gene primer amplification, were obtained. Measured with immunoSEQ multiplex PCR; TCRdb has only the in-frame clones, and not every one. Clone size and V and J calls were adopted from that table, with D and trimming inferred from the DNA. The sample contains about 400,000 clones, roughly 90% of which appear only once. The V end was cut by 3 bases, the J end by 6 bases, with 16 bases between. Germline lookup yields CDR1 SGHRS and CDR2 YFSETQ. The CDR3 loop spans 16 amino acids. This entry belongs to a study of blood T cell repertoires in COVID-19. At the level of the study: From the United States, Italy and Spain came samples of acute and convalescent COVID-19.

V and J are TRBV5-1 and TRBJ1-6, with D maybe TRBD1 (5 bases). The specimen was peripheral blood. This TCR came from a man in his forties with acute or convalescent COVID-19. The CDR3 nucleotides read TGCGCCAGCAGCTGGGAGGGCAGGGAAAGTAATTCACCCCTCCACTTT. This encodes CASSWEGRESNSPLHF.